The rows below give T cell receptor beta chains drawn from one sample of a study of blood T cell repertoires in COVID-19. Clones were sequenced by immunoSEQ multiplex PCR, and TCRdb holds only the in-frame ones, with some missing. The table includes about 48,000 clones, approximately 80% detected once. Sequenced material: peripheral blood. The receptors were sampled from a man aged 65 to 85 with acute or convalescent COVID-19. Each CDR3 is given with its conserved first and last residue. D genes are given only for firm matches. Only some rows state a clone size, as once, few, many or a class for expanded clones.

clone_size,v_call,j_call,d_call,cdr3_aa,cdr3_nt
few,TRBV19,TRBJ2-5,.,CASSPAADSGETQYF,TGTGCCAGTAGTCCGGCGGCGGACTCTGGGGAGACCCAGTACTTC
.,TRBV27,TRBJ1-6,TRBD1,CASSSILQGNGSPLHF,TGTGCCAGCAGTTCGATTTTACAGGGGAACGGTTCACCCCTCCACTTT
.,TRBV6-5,TRBJ1-1,.,CASSYSIREAEAFF,TGTGCCAGCAGTTACTCGATAAGGGAGGCTGAAGCTTTCTTT
.,TRBV7-2,TRBJ1-6,.,CASSLEASGFNSPLHF,TGTGCCAGCAGCTTAGAGGCCTCAGGGTTCAATTCACCCCTCCACTTT
.,TRBV15,TRBJ2-5,.,CATSRGLALGRQETQYF,TGTGCCACCAGCAGAGGGTTAGCGTTAGGCCGCCAAGAGACCCAGTACTTC
.,TRBV27,TRBJ2-1,.,CASSLSLGGEQFF,TGTGCCAGCAGTTTATCTCTTGGGGGGGAGCAGTTCTTC
.,TRBV27,TRBJ2-7,TRBD1,CASSATGLTYEQYF,TGTGCCAGCAGTGCGACAGGGCTTACATACGAGCAGTACTTC
.,TRBV6-2/TRBV6-3,TRBJ1-1,TRBD1,CASSSSRTGGIVTEAFF,TGTGCCAGCAGTTCTTCCAGGACAGGGGGCATCGTCACTGAAGCTTTCTTT
.,TRBV3-1/TRBV3-2,TRBJ1-2,.,CASSQGSQGRAGYTF,TGTGCCAGCAGCCAAGGTTCTCAGGGGCGGGCTGGCTACACCTTC
.,TRBV6-2/TRBV6-3,TRBJ2-3,TRBD1,CASSPWTGNGADTQYF,TGTGCCAGCAGCCCTTGGACAGGGAATGGAGCAGATACGCAGTATTTT
once,TRBV20-1,TRBJ1-3,.,CSASLSAGNTIYF,TGCAGTGCTAGTCTCTCCGCTGGAAACACCATATATTTT
.,TRBV28,TRBJ1-2,TRBD1,CASSQLGTGNYGYTF,TGTGCCAGCAGTCAACTGGGGACAGGGAACTATGGCTACACCTTC
.,TRBV5-5,TRBJ2-5,.,CASSHQPELETQYF,TGTGCCAGCAGCCATCAACCCGAACTGGAGACCCAGTACTTC
.,TRBV27,TRBJ2-1,TRBD1,CASSPKAPGQFYNEQFF,TGTGCCAGCAGTCCAAAAGCTCCGGGACAGTTTTACAATGAGCAGTTCTTC
.,TRBV30,TRBJ1-1,.,CAWNGQNTEAFF,TGTGCCTGGAATGGGCAGAACACTGAAGCTTTCTTT
.,TRBV7-2,TRBJ2-3,.,CASSLVGAASTDTQYF,TGTGCCAGCAGCTTAGTTGGCGCGGCTAGCACAGATACGCAGTATTTT
few,TRBV5-1,TRBJ2-7,.,CASSSDTSYEQYF,TGCGCCAGCAGCTCTGACACCTCCTACGAGCAGTACTTC
.,TRBV6-5,TRBJ1-1,.,CASTRAPDMSTEAFF,TGTGCCAGCACTCGAGCGCCGGATATGAGCACTGAAGCTTTCTTT
.,TRBV27,TRBJ1-2,TRBD1,CASSRDRWDGYTF,TGTGCCAGCAGTAGGGACAGGTGGGATGGCTACACCTTC
.,TRBV7-2,TRBJ2-7,.,CASSLVSSTDSYEQYF,TGTGCCAGCAGCTTAGTCTCCTCGACTGACTCCTACGAGCAGTACTTC
.,TRBV28,TRBJ2-7,TRBD1,CATKTGDEQYF,TGTGCCACCAAAACAGGGGACGAGCAGTACTTC
.,TRBV5-8,TRBJ2-5,TRBD2,CASTERGPLQETQYF,TGTGCCAGCACCGAGCGGGGGCCTCTACAAGAGACCCAGTACTTC
.,TRBV7-8,TRBJ2-1,.,CASSADLEAEQFF,TGTGCCAGCAGCGCAGACCTAGAGGCTGAGCAGTTCTTC
.,TRBV7-2,TRBJ2-4,TRBD2,CASSSGLAGGENIQYF,TGTGCCAGCAGCTCGGGACTAGCGGGAGGGGAGAACATTCAGTACTTC
.,TRBV4-2,TRBJ2-2,TRBD2,CASSQDDYAGETGELFF,TGTGCCAGCAGCCAAGATGACTATGCGGGGGAGACCGGGGAGCTGTTTTTT
few,TRBV2,TRBJ1-5,.,CASSSRVSNQPQHF,TGTGCCAGCAGTAGCCGTGTCAGCAATCAGCCCCAGCATTTT
.,TRBV7-9,TRBJ1-6,.,CASSGDTSPLHF,TGTGCCAGCAGTGGGGACACTTCACCCCTCCACTTT
.,TRBV6-2/TRBV6-3,TRBJ2-3,.,CASSYWGVTDTQYF,TGTGCCAGCAGTTACTGGGGGGTGACAGATACGCAGTATTTT
.,TRBV28,TRBJ2-7,.,CASSTPDGSSYEQYF,TGTGCCAGCAGTACCCCGGACGGGAGCTCCTACGAGCAGTACTTC
once,TRBV27,TRBJ1-2,TRBD1,CASRPGQGGYGYTF,TGTGCCAGCAGACCGGGACAGGGAGGATATGGCTACACCTTC
once,TRBV6-5,TRBJ1-2,.,CASRSEAVYGYTF,TGTGCCAGCAGGTCAGAGGCGGTCTATGGCTACACCTTC
.,TRBV6-5,TRBJ1-4,TRBD1,CASSPADRDEKLFF,TGTGCCAGCAGCCCCGCGGACAGGGATGAAAAACTGTTTTTT
.,TRBV6-5,TRBJ1-5,.,CAISEGVVKPQHF,TGTGCCATTTCGGAAGGGGTCGTAAAGCCCCAGCATTTT
few,TRBV27,TRBJ1-1,.,CASSFRPVGTEAFF,TGTGCCAGCAGTTTTCGCCCGGTTGGCACTGAAGCTTTCTTT
.,TRBV3-1/TRBV3-2,TRBJ2-5,.,CASSQGQGSETQYF,TGTGCCAGCAGCCAAGGCCAGGGTAGCGAGACCCAGTACTTC
.,TRBV4-3,TRBJ2-1,TRBD2,CASSQDSAPLAGGEHEQFF,TGCGCCAGCAGCCAAGATAGTGCCCCACTAGCGGGGGGTGAACATGAGCAGTTCTTC
.,TRBV21-1,TRBJ1-6,.,CASSTGGKSGSPLHF,TGTGCCAGCAGCACCGGTGGAAAAAGCGGCTCACCCCTCCACTTT
.,TRBV13,TRBJ2-2,.,CASSGQRNTGELFF,TGTGCCAGCAGCGGACAGCGGAACACCGGGGAGCTGTTTTTT
.,TRBV19,TRBJ1-4,TRBD1,CASRLDPGQAPEKLFF,TGTGCCAGTAGGCTGGATCCGGGACAGGCTCCGGAAAAACTGTTTTTT
few,TRBV5-4,TRBJ2-3,TRBD2,CASSGEGSTDTQYF,TGTGCCAGCAGCGGGGAGGGAAGCACAGATACGCAGTATTTT
.,TRBV6-5,TRBJ2-7,.,CASSYGGGREYEQYF,TGTGCCAGCAGTTACGGAGGGGGCAGGGAGTACGAGCAGTACTTC
.,TRBV7-8,TRBJ1-3,.,CASSPRVSGNTIYF,TGTGCCAGCAGCCCCAGGGTTTCTGGAAACACCATATATTTT
.,TRBV14,TRBJ2-2,.,CASSRDSFTGELFF,TGTGCCAGCAGCCGGGACTCCTTCACCGGGGAGCTGTTTTTT
.,TRBV7-9,TRBJ2-1,TRBD2,CASSLGGGAVNEQFF,TGTGCCAGCAGCTTAGGCGGGGGGGCGGTCAATGAGCAGTTCTTC
.,TRBV5-4,TRBJ2-7,TRBD1,CASTQGDRGYEQYF,TGTGCCAGCACCCAGGGGGACAGGGGCTACGAGCAGTACTTC
once,TRBV19,TRBJ2-1,.,CASSISGSYNEQFF,TGTGCCAGTAGTATAAGCGGCTCCTACAATGAGCAGTTCTTC
few,TRBV30,TRBJ1-6,TRBD1,CASRGGTGVDSNSPLHF,TGTGCCTCACGGGGCGGGACAGGGGTCGATAGTAATTCACCCCTCCACTTT
.,TRBV12-5,TRBJ2-7,.,CASGLALGTEQYF,TGTGCTAGTGGTTTGGCCCTGGGGACTGAGCAGTACTTC
once,TRBV7-2,TRBJ2-2,.,CASSQLGAVGTGELFF,TGTGCCAGCAGCCAACTAGGAGCGGTAGGAACCGGGGAGCTGTTTTTT
.,TRBV27,TRBJ2-2,.,CASSLSRGELFF,TGTGCCAGCAGTTTAAGCCGGGGGGAGCTGTTTTTT
.,TRBV4-3,TRBJ2-1,TRBD1,CASSQEGTGAGDEQFF,TGCGCCAGCAGCCAAGAAGGGACAGGGGCGGGGGATGAGCAGTTCTTC
many,TRBV5-1,TRBJ2-2,.,CASSLDFGNTGELFF,TGCGCCAGCAGCCTAGATTTCGGGAACACCGGGGAGCTGTTTTTT
few,TRBV20-1,TRBJ1-1,TRBD1,CSAPTGFEAFF,TGCAGTGCCCCGACAGGGTTCGAAGCTTTCTTT
.,TRBV7-9,TRBJ1-2,TRBD1,CASSPPGQGYGYTF,TGTGCCAGCAGCCCCCCGGGACAGGGCTATGGCTACACCTTC
.,TRBV20-1,TRBJ1-1,.,CSVQVITEAFF,TGCAGTGTACAGGTGATCACTGAAGCTTTCTTT
.,TRBV18,TRBJ1-6,TRBD1,CASSRDSNSPLHF,TGTGCCAGCTCGCGGGACAGCAATTCACCCCTCCACTTT
.,TRBV4-3,TRBJ1-6,.,CASSLGGPYNSPLHF,TGCGCCAGCAGCCTGGGGGGACCTTATAATTCACCCCTCCACTTT
.,TRBV15,TRBJ2-7,.,CATSRDRLRHDF,TGTGCCACCAGCAGAGATAGGCTGCGACATGACTTC
.,TRBV19,TRBJ2-1,TRBD2,CASCAGGPYNEQFF,TGTGCCAGTTGCGCGGGAGGGCCTTACAATGAGCAGTTCTTC
.,TRBV7-9,TRBJ2-6,.,CASSPRTASVSGANVLTF,TGTGCCAGCAGCCCGAGGACAGCCAGCGTTTCTGGGGCCAACGTCCTGACTTTC